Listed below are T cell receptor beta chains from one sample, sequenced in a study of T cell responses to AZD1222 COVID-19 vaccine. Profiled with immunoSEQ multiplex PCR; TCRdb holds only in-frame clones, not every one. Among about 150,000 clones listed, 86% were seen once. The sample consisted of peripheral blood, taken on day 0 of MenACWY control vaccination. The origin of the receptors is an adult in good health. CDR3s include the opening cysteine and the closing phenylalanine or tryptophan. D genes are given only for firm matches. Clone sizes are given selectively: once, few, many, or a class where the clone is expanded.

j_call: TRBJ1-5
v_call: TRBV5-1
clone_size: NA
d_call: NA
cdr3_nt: TGCGCCAGCAGCTTGAAGGGGAATCAGCCCCAGCATTTT
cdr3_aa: CASSLKGNQPQHF

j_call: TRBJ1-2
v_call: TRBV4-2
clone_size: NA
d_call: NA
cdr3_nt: TGTGCCAGCAGTCCCTATGATAACTATGGCTACACCTTC
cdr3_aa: CASSPYDNYGYTF

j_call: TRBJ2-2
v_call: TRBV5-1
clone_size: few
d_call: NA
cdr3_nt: TGCGCCAGCAGCTGGGCGGACACCGGGGAGCTGTTTTTT
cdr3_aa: CASSWADTGELFF

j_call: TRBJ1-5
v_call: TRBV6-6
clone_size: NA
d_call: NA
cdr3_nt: TGTGCCACCGTACCCGGCCAGGGGACGAACAATCAGCCCCAGCATTTT
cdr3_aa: CATVPGQGTNNQPQHF

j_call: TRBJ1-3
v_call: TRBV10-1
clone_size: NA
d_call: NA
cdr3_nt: TGCGCCAGCAGTGTAAATCCCGGAAACACCATATATTTT
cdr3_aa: CASSVNPGNTIYF

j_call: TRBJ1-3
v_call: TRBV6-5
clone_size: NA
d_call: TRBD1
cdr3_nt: TGTGCCAGCAGAGCCTCGGGACAGGTTAACACCATATATTTT
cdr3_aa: CASRASGQVNTIYF

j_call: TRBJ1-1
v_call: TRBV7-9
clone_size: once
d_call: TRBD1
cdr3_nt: TGTGCCAGCAGCTTCCTGACAGGGGGGCCGAACACTGAAGCTTTCTTT
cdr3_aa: CASSFLTGGPNTEAFF

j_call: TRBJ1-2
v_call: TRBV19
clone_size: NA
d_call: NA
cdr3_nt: TGTGCCAGTAATTTGGGCTACTATGGCTACACCTTC
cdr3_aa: CASNLGYYGYTF

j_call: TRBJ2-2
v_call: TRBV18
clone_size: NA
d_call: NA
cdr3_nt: TGTGCCAGCTCACCACTCGACACGAACACCGGGGAGCTGTTTTTT
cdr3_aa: CASSPLDTNTGELFF

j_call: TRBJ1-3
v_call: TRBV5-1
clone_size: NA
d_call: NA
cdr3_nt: TGCGCCAGCAGCTTGGGGTACAGGGCCTCCGGAAACACCATATATTTT
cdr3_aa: CASSLGYRASGNTIYF

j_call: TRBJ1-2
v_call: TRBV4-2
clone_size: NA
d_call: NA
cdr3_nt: TGTGCCAGCAGCCAAGATATTTCAGATGTTTATGGCTACACCTTC
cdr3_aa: CASSQDISDVYGYTF

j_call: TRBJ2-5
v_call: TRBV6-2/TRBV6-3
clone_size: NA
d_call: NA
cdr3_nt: TGTGCCAGCAGTTATGGGCAAGAGACCCAGTACTTC
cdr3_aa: CASSYGQETQYF

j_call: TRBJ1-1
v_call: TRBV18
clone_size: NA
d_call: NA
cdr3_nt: TGTGCCAGCTCACGGCAGAGGGACGCTGAAGCTTTCTTT
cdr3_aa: CASSRQRDAEAFF

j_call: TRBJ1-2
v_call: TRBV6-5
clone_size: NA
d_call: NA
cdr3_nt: TGTGCCAGCATACCCGGGACATTTTTTGGCGGCTACACCTTC
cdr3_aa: CASIPGTFFGGYTF

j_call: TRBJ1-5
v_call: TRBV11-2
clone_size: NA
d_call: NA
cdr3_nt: TGTGCCAGCAGCTCCGGACCTTCCCAGCCCCAGCATTTT
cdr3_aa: CASSSGPSQPQHF

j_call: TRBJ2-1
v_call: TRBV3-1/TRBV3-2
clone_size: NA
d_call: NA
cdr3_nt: TGTGCCAGCAGCCCACCGAGAAGGAGGACTTACAATGAGCAGTTCTTC
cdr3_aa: CASSPPRRRTYNEQFF

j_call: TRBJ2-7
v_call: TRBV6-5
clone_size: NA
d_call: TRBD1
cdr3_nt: TGTGCCAGCAGCCCCGGGACAGACGAGCAGTACTTC
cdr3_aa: CASSPGTDEQYF

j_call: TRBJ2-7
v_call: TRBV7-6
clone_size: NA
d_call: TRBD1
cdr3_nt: TGTGCCAGCAGCCGGACAGGATCCTACGAGCAGTACTTC
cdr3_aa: CASSRTGSYEQYF

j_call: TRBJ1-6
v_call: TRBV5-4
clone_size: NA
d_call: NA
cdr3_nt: TGTGCCAGCAGCTTGGGCCAGGCGCTAAATTCACCCCTCCACTTT
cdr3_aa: CASSLGQALNSPLHF

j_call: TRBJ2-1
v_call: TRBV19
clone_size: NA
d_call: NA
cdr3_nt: TGTGCCAGTAATACACAGTGGGGGAGACAAACCAATGAGCAGTTCTTC
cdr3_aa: CASNTQWGRQTNEQFF

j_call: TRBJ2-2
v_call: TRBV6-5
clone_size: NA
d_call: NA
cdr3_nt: TGTGCCAGCAGTTCCCGGAGGGGGAGGGAGGCCGGGGAGCTGTTTTTT
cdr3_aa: CASSSRRGREAGELFF

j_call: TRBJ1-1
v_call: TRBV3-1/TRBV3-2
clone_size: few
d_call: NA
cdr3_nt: TGTGCCAGCAGCCCGTCGACCTTCTGGAACACTGAAGCTTTCTTT
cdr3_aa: CASSPSTFWNTEAFF

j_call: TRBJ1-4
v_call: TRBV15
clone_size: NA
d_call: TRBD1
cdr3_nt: TGTGCCACCAGCCGGACAGGGCGCGAAAAACTGTTTTTT
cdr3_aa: CATSRTGREKLFF

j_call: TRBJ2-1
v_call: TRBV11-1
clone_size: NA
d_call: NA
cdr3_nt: TGTGCCAGCAGCTCCACCTCTGAGCAGTTCTTC
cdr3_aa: CASSSTSEQFF

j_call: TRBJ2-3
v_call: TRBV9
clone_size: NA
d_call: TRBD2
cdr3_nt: TGTGCCAGCAGCGTCTGGTCGGGAGGGGGTGGAGATACGCAGTATTTT
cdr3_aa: CASSVWSGGGGDTQYF

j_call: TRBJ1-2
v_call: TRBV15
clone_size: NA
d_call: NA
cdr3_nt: TGTGCCACCAGCAGGCTTAACGGGGGCTACACCTTC
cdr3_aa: CATSRLNGGYTF

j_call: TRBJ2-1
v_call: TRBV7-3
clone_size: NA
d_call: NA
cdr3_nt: TGTGCCAGCAGCTTAACGGGGACAACAGAGCAGTTCTTC
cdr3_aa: CASSLTGTTEQFF

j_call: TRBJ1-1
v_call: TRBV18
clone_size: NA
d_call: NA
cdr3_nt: TGTGCCAGCTCACTGCAGTCCTTGAACACTGAAGCTTTCTTT
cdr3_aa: CASSLQSLNTEAFF

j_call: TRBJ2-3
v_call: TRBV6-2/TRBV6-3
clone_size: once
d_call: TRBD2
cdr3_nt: TGTGCCAGCAGTTACTCCGGACTAGCGGTCACAGATACGCAGTATTTT
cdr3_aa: CASSYSGLAVTDTQYF

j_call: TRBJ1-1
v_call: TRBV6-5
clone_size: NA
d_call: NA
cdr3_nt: TGTGCCAGCATGAGTTACCCCGCGGAAAAGACTGAAGCTTTCTTT
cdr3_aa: CASMSYPAEKTEAFF

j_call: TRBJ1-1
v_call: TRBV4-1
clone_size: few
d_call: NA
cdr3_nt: TGCGCCAGCAGCCACCCTACAAGGGGGAACACTGAAGCTTTCTTT
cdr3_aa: CASSHPTRGNTEAFF

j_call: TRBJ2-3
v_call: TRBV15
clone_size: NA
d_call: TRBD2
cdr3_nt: TGTGCCACCAGTCCTTGGGGGGCTAGCGGGAGTACAGATACGCAGTATTTT
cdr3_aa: CATSPWGASGSTDTQYF

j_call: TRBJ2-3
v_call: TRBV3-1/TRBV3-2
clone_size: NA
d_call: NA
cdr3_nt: TGTGCCAGCAACCTCCGGGAAAGCACAGATACGCAGTATTTT
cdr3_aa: CASNLRESTDTQYF

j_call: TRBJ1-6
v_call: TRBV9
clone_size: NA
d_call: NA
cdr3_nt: TGTGCCAGCAGCGTTGGTCCTTGGGACACGAATTCACCCCTCCACTTT
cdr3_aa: CASSVGPWDTNSPLHF

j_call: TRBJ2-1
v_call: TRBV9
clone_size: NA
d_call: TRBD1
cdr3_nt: TGTGCCAGCAGCGTGCGGACAGGGGCGGTAAATGAGCAGTTCTTC
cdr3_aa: CASSVRTGAVNEQFF

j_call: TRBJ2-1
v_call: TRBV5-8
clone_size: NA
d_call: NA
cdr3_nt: TGTGCCAGCTCCCGGGGCTCCTACAATGAGCAGTTCTTC
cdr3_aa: CASSRGSYNEQFF

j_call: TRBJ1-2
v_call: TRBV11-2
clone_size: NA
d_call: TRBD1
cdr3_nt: TGTGCCAGCAGCTTAGTTCGTTTGGACAGGGATAGTGGCTACACCTTC
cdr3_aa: CASSLVRLDRDSGYTF

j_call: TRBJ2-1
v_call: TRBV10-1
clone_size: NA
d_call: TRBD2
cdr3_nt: TGCGCCACCGCCGGGACTAGCGGGATCACTGAGCAGTTCTTC
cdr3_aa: CATAGTSGITEQFF

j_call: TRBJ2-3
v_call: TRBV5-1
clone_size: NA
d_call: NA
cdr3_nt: TGCGCCAGCAGCCAGGGAGGAGTAGATACGCAGTATTTT
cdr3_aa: CASSQGGVDTQYF

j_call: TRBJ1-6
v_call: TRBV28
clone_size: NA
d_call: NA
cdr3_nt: TGTGCCAGCAGGACTCCGGAACCGAATTCACCCCTCCACTTT
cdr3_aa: CASRTPEPNSPLHF

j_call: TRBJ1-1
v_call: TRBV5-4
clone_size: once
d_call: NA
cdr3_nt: TGTGCCAGCAGCTTGGCCCGGATAAACACTGAAGCTTTCTTT
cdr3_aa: CASSLARINTEAFF

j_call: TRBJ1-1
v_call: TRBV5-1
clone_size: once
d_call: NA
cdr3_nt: TGCGCCAGCAGCCGAATTCCGGAGGCTGAAGCTTTCTTT
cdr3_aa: CASSRIPEAEAFF

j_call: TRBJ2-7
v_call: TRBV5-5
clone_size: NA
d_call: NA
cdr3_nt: TGTGCCAGCAGCTTCCAGTGGGGGTATTACGAGCAGTACTTC
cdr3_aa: CASSFQWGYYEQYF

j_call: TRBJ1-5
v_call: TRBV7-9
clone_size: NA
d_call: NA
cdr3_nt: TGTGCCAGCAGCTTAGGGCAGACATCCTTAAACAATCAGCCCCAGCATTTT
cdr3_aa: CASSLGQTSLNNQPQHF

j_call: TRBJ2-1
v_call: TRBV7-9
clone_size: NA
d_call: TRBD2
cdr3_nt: TGTGCCAGCAGCCCGAGATTAGCGGGGGGGGCCTACAATGAGCAGTTCTTC
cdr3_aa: CASSPRLAGGAYNEQFF

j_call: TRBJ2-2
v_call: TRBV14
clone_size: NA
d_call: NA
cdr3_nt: TGTGCCAGCAGCCTCAGTAACACCGGGGAGCTGTTTTTT
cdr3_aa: CASSLSNTGELFF

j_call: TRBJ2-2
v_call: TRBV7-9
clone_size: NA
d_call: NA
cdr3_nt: TGTGCCAGCAGTCCCCGGAGGGTCGCCGGGAGCGGTAACACCGGGGAGCTGTTTTTT
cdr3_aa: CASSPRRVAGSGNTGELFF

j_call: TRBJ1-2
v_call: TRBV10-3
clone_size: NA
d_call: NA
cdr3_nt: TGTGCCATCAGGGCAGGTGTTGTTCTTGATGGCTACACCTTC
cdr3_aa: CAIRAGVVLDGYTF

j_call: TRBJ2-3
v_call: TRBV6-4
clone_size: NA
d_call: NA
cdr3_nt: TGTGCCAGCAGTGACTCGATGACCAGTTCGACAGATACGCAGTATTTT
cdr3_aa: CASSDSMTSSTDTQYF

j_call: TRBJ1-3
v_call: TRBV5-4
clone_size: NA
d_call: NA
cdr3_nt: TGTGCCAGCAGCTTAAGGAGCTCTGGAAACACCATATATTTT
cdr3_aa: CASSLRSSGNTIYF

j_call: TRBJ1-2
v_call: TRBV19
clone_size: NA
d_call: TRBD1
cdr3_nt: TGTGCCAGTACCCCCACACACAAGGGGACAGGGAAGGGGGGCTACACCTTC
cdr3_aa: CASTPTHKGTGKGGYTF

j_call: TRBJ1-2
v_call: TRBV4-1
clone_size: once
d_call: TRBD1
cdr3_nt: TGCGCCAGCAGCCAACCGACAGGGGGGGTGTATGGCTACACCTTC
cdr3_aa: CASSQPTGGVYGYTF

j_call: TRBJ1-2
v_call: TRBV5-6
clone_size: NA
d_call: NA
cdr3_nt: TGTGCCAGCAGCTTTACCAGGCAAACCCATGGCTACACCTTC
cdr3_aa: CASSFTRQTHGYTF

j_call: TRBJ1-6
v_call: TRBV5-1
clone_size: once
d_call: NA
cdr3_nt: TGCGCCAGCAGCTGGGACCCCAATAATTCACCCCTCCACTTT
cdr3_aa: CASSWDPNNSPLHF

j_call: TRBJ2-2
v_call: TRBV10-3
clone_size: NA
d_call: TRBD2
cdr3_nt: TGTGCCATCAGCGCCGGGACTACCTACACCGGGGAGCTGTTTTTT
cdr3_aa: CAISAGTTYTGELFF

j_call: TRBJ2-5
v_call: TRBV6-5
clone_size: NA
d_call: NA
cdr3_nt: TGTGCCAGCAGGGCCTCTTCGAACCAAGAGACCCAGTACTTC
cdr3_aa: CASRASSNQETQYF

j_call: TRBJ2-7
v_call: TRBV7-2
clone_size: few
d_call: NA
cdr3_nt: TGTGCCAGCAGCTCCGAGCCCAGGAGTTATTACGAGCAGTACTTC
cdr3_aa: CASSSEPRSYYEQYF